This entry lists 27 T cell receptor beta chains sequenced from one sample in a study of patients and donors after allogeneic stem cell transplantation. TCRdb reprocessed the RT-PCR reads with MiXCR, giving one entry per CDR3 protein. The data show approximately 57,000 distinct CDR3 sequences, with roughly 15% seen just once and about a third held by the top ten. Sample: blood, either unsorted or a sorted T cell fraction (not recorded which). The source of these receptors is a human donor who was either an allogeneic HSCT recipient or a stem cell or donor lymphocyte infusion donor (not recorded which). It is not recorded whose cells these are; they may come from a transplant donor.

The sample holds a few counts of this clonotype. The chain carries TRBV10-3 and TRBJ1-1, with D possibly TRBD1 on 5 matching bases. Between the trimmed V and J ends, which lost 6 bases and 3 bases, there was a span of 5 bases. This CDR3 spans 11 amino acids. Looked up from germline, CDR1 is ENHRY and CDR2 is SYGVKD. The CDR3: CAIRGDTEAFF. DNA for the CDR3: TGTGCCATCAGAGGGGACACTGAAGCTTTCTTT.

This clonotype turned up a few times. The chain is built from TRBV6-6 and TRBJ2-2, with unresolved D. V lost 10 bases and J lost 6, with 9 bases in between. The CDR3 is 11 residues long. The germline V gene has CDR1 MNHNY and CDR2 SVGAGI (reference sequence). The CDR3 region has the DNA TGTGCCATCTCGATCGCCGGGGAGCTGTTTTTT. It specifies CAISIAGELFF.

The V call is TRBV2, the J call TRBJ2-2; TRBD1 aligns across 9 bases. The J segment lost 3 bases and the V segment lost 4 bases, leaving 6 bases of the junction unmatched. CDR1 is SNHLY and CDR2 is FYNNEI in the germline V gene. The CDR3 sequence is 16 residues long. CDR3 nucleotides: TGTGCCAGCAGTGGTAGGGGACAGGGACACACCGGGGAGCTGTTTTTT. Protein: CASSGRGQGHTGELFF.

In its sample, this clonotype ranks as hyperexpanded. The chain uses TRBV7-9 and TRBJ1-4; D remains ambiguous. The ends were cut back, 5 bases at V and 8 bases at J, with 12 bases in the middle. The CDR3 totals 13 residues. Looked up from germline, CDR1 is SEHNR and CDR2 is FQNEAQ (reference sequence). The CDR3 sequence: CASSTRPHEKLFF. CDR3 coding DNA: TGTGCCAGCAGCACGCGGCCCCACGAAAAACTGTTTTTT.

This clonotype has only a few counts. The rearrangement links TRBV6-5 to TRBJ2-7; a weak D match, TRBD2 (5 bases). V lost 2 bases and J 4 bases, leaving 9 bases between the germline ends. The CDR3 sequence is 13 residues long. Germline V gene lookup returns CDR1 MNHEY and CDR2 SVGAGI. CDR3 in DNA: TGTGCCAGCAGTTACGGGAGCGGTTACGAGCAGTACTTC. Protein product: CASSYGSGYEQYF.

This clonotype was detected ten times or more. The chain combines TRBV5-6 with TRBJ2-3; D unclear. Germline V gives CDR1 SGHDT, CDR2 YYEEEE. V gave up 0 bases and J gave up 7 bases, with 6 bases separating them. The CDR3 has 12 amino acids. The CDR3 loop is CASSLDRNTQYF. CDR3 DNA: TGTGCCAGCAGCTTGGATCGGAATACGCAGTATTTT.

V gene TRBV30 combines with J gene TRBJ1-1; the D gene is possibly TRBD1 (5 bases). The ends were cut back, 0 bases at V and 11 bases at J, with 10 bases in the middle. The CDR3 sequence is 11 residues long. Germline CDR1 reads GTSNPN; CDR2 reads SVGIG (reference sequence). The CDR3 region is CAWSVGGVAFF. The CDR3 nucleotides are TGTGCCTGGAGTGTCGGAGGGGTGGCTTTCTTT.

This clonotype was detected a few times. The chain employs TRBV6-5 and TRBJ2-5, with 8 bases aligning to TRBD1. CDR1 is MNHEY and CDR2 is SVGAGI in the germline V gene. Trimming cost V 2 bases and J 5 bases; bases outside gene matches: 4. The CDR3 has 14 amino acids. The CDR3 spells CASSYAGGGETQYF. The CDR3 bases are TGTGCCAGCAGTTACGCAGGGGGCGGTGAGACCCAGTACTTC.

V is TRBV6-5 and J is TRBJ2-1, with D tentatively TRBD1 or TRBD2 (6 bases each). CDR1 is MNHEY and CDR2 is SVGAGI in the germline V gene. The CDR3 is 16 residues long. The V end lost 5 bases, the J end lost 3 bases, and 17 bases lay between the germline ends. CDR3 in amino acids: CASSRFWRDIYNEQFF. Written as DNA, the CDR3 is TGTGCCAGCAGTAGATTCTGGCGGGACATCTACAATGAGCAGTTCTTC.

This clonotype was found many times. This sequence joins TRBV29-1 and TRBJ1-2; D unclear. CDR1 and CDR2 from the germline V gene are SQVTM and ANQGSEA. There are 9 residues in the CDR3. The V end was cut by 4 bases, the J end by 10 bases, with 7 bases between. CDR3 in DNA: TGCAGCGTTGGGGTGTCCTACACCTTC. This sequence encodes CSVGVSYTF.

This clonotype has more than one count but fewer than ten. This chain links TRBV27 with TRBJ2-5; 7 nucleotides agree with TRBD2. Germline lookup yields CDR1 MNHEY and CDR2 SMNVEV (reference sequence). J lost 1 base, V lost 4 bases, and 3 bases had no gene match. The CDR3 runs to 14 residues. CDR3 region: CASSWEGTQETQYF. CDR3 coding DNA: TGTGCCAGCAGTTGGGAGGGGACCCAAGAGACCCAGTACTTC.

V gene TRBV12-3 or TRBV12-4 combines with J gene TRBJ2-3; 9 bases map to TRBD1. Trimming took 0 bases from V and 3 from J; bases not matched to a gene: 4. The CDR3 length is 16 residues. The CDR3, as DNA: TGTGCCAGCAGTTTAGCCGGGACAGGGAAGACAGATACGCAGTATTTT. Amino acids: CASSLAGTGKTDTQYF.

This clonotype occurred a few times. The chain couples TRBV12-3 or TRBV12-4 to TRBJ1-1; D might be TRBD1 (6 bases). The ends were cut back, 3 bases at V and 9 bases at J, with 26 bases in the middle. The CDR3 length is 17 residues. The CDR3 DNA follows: TGTGCCAGCAGTTTTAATCCCCCCGGGGGCACCAACAGCCAAGCTTTCTTT. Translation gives CASSFNPPGGTNSQAFF.

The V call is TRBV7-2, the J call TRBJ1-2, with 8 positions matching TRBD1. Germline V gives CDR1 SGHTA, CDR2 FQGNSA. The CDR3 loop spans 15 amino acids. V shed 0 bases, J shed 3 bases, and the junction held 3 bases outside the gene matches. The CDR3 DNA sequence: TGTGCCAGCAGCTTAGCGGACAGGGTATACTATGGCTACACCTTC. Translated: CASSLADRVYYGYTF.

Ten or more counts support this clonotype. CDR3 sequence reads: CATTLAGGSYEQYF. For the CDR3, the DNA is TGTGCCACAACTCTCGCGGGAGGCTCCTACGAGCAGTACTTC. V and J are TRBV6-2 or TRBV6-3 and TRBJ2-7; TRBD2 matches 8 bases. Unmatched junction bases numbered 8, after V lost 10 bases and J lost 0 bases. Germline V gene lookup returns CDR1 MNHEY and CDR2 SVGEGT. The CDR3 extends over 14 amino acids.

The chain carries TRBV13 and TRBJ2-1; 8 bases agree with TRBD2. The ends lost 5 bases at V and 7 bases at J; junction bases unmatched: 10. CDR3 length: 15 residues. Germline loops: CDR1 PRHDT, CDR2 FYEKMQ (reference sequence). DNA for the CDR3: TGTGCCAGCAGCCCTGAAGCGGGAGTCGGGAATGAGCAGTTCTTC. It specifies CASSPEAGVGNEQFF. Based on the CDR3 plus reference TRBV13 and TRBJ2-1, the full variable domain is AAGVIQSPRHLIKEKRETATLKCYPIPRHDTVYWYQQGPGQDPQFLISFYEKMQSDKGSIPDRFSAQQFSDYHSELNMSSLELGDSALYFCASSPEAGVGNEQFFGPGTRLTVL.

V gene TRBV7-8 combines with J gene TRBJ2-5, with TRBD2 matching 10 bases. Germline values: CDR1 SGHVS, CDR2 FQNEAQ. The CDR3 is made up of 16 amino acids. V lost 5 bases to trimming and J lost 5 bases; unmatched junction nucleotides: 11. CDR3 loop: CASSPAGLAGVETQYF. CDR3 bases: TGTGCCAGCAGCCCGGCGGGGCTAGCGGGAGTGGAGACCCAGTACTTC.

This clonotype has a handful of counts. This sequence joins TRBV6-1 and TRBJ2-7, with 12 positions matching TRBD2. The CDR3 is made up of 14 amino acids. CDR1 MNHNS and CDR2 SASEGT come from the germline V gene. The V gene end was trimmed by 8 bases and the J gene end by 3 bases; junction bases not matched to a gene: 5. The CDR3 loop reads CASDPGLAGYEQYF. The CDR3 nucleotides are TGTGCCAGCGACCCGGGACTAGCGGGCTACGAGCAGTACTTC.

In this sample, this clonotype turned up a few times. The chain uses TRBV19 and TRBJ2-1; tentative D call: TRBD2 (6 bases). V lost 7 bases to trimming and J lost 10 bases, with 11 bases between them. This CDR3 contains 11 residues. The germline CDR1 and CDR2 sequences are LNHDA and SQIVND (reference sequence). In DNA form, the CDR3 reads TGTGCCAGTACGCGGGACGGGGAGCAGTTCTTC. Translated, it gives CASTRDGEQFF.

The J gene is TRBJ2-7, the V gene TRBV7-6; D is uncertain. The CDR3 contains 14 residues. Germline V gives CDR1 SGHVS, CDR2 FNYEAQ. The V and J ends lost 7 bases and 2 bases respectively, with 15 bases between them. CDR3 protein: CASMQSPGPYEQYF. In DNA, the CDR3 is TGTGCCAGCATGCAGTCCCCCGGGCCCTACGAGCAGTACTTC. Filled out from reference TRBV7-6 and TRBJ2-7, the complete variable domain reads GAGVSQSPRYKVTKRGQDVALRCDPISGHVSLYWYRQALGQGPEFLTYFNYEAQQDKSGLPNDRFSAERPEGSISTLTIQRTEQRDSAMYRCASMQSPGPYEQYFGPGTRLTVT.

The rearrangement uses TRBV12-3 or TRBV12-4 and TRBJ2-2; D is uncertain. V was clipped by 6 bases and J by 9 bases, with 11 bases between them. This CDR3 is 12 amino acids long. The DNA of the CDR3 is TGTGCCAGCAGCCCATTTGACAGGGAGCTGTTTTTT. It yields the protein CASSPFDRELFF.

In DNA, the CDR3 is TGTGCCATCAGTGCAGGGGCCCCCTACGAGCAGTACTTC. As protein: CAISAGAPYEQYF. The rearrangement links TRBV10-3 to TRBJ2-7, with D tentatively TRBD1 (6 bases). Germline V gene sequence: CDR1 ENHRY, CDR2 SYGVKD. CDR3 length: 13 amino acids. V lost 4 bases and J 2 bases, leaving 9 bases between the germline ends.

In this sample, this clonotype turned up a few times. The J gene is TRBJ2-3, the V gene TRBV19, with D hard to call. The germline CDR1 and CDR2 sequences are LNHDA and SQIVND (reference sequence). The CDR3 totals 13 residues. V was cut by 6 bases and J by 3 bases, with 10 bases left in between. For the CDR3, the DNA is TGTGCCAGTAGGGGAACTGGAACAGATACGCAGTATTTT. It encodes CASRGTGTDTQYF.

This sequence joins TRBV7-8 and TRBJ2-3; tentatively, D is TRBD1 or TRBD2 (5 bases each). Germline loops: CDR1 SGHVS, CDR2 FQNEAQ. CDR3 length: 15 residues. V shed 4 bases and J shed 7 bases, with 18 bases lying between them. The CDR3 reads CASSSRDLLGNTQYF. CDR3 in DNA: TGTGCCAGCAGCTCTCGGGACCTCCTAGGGAATACGCAGTATTTT.

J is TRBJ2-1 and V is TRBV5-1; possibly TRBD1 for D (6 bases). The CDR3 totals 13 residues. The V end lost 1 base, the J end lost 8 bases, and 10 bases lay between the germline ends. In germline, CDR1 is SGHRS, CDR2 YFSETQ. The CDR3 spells CASSLNRVDEQFF. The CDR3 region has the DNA TGCGCCAGCAGCTTGAACAGGGTCGATGAGCAGTTCTTC.

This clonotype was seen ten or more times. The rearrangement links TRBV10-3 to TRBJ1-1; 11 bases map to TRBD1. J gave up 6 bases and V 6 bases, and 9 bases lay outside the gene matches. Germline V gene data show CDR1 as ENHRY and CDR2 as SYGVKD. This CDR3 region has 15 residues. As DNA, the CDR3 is TGTGCCATCAGGGACAGGGGGCACCGGAGGTCTGAAGCTTTCTTT. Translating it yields CAIRDRGHRRSEAFF.

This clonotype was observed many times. The CDR3 DNA reads TGTGCCAGCAGTTTACGGTCCGTGCCAGGGACTGGCTACACCTTC. Amino acid sequence: CASSLRSVPGTGYTF. The genes are TRBV12-3 or TRBV12-4 and TRBJ1-2, with D maybe TRBD1 (5 bases). V was pared by 2 bases and J by 7 bases, with 17 bases between. CDR3 length equals 15 residues.